Each of the 26 T cell receptor beta chains below was sequenced from the same sample in a study of blood T cell repertoires in COVID-19. The repertoire was sequenced with immunoSEQ multiplex PCR; TCRdb's copy has only in-frame clones and lacks some. The sample carries tens of thousands of clones, roughly 86% recorded once. Sequences were obtained from peripheral blood. These receptors originate from a man in his 60s with active COVID-19.

The chain carries TRBV10-1 and TRBJ2-3; 13 bases agree with TRBD2. Germline V gene data show CDR1 as WNHNN and CDR2 as SYGVQD (reference sequence). The trim removed 6 bases at V and 4 bases at J, leaving 7 bases unmatched. The CDR3 is 16 amino acids. CDR3 sequence reads: CASRSGLAGVSDTQYF. CDR3 in DNA: TGCGCCAGCAGATCCGGACTAGCGGGAGTATCAGATACGCAGTATTTT.

The V and J genes are TRBV10-3 and TRBJ2-7, with TRBD1 identical over 11 bases. Trimming cost V 4 bases and J 0 bases; bases outside gene matches: 2. This CDR3 comprises 15 residues. The germline CDR1 and CDR2 sequences are ENHRY and SYGVKD. The CDR3 bases are TGTGCCATCAGTGGCGGGACAGGGGGCTCCTACGAGCAGTACTTC. Residues: CAISGGTGGSYEQYF.

The rearrangement uses TRBV18 and TRBJ2-2; tentative D call: TRBD2 (5 bases). Trimming pared 2 bases from V and 1 base from J, leaving 14 bases between. CDR3 length: 17 residues. Germline V gene data show CDR1 as KGHSH and CDR2 as LQKENI. The CDR3 loop reads CASSPGEPTQNTGELFF. The DNA for the CDR3 is TGTGCCAGCTCACCAGGGGAGCCCACACAGAACACCGGGGAGCTGTTTTTT.

CDR3 nucleotides: TGTGCCAGCAGTGGACAGCAATACGAGCAGTACTTC. Residues: CASSGQQYEQYF. The V call is TRBV2, the J call TRBJ2-7, with a tentative D call TRBD1 (5 bases). The CDR3 totals 12 residues. Germline assignment: CDR1 SNHLY and CDR2 FYNNEI. Between the trimmed V and J ends, which lost 4 bases and 4 bases, there was a span of 8 bases.

The V call is TRBV6-5, the J call TRBJ1-6; 8 bases are a match to TRBD1. CDR1 is MNHEY and CDR2 is SVGAGI in the germline V gene. V trimming: 8 bases; J trimming: 7 bases; junction bases outside the gene matches: 7. This CDR3 has 14 amino acids. The CDR3: CASASDRVNSPLHF. The CDR3 nucleotides read TGTGCCAGCGCATCGGACAGGGTAAATTCACCCCTCCACTTT.

This chain joins TRBV5-1 and TRBJ2-5; no clear D gene. Trimming pared 0 bases from V and 2 bases from J, leaving 8 bases between. This CDR3 comprises 14 residues. CDR1 and CDR2 from the germline V gene are SGHRS and YFSETQ. CDR3: CASSLGGLQETQYF. Here the CDR3 DNA reads TGCGCCAGCAGCTTGGGCGGATTACAAGAGACCCAGTACTTC.

This clone was counted between two and nine times. The chain couples TRBV3-1 (or the pseudogene TRBV3-2) to TRBJ1-5; D not certain. Trimming took 1 base from V and 7 from J, leaving 8 bases between them. Germline lookup yields CDR1 LGHDT and CDR2 YNNKEL (reference sequence). This CDR3 has 13 residues. The CDR3 DNA reads as TGTGCCAGCAGCCAAGCGGGAAACCAGCCCCAGCATTTT. Its translation: CASSQAGNQPQHF.

The genes are TRBV11-2 and TRBJ2-7; D remains ambiguous. The germline gives CDR1 SGHAT, CDR2 FQNNGV. This CDR3 is 13 amino acids long. With 3 bases removed from V and 0 bases from J, the gap between germline ends came to 6 bases. The CDR3 loop reads CASSFGSSYEQYF. CDR3 bases: TGTGCCAGCAGCTTTGGCAGCTCCTACGAGCAGTACTTC.

This rearrangement joins TRBV6-4 to TRBJ2-3; TRBD2 matches 9 bases. The CDR3 covers 16 residues. The V gene end was trimmed by 3 bases and the J gene end by 6 bases; junction bases not matched to a gene: 10. Germline loops: CDR1 MRHNA, CDR2 SNTAGT. For the CDR3, the DNA is TGTGCCAGCAGTGATTTGGCGGGAGGGCCAGGGGATACGCAGTATTTT. This gives the protein CASSDLAGGPGDTQYF.

This clone was seen once. CDR3 loop: CASSLEQGSYEQYF. CDR3 nucleotide sequence: TGTGCCAGCAGCTTGGAACAGGGCTCCTACGAGCAGTACTTC. The rearrangement joins TRBV5-4 to TRBJ2-7, with a possible D match to TRBD1 (6 bases). Germline V gives CDR1 SGHNT, CDR2 YYREEE (reference sequence). Trimming left V 0 bases short and J 0 bases short, with 7 bases between. The CDR3 totals 14 residues.

The chain has TRBV5-1 and TRBJ2-1; the match to TRBD2 covers 9 bases. The length of the CDR3 is 16 residues. Germline V CDR1 and CDR2: SGHRS, YFSETQ. V lost 2 bases and J lost 3; bases outside the gene matches: 6. The CDR3 sequence is CASSFLAGDHYNEQFF. In nucleotides, the CDR3 is TGCGCCAGCAGCTTCTTAGCGGGAGACCACTACAATGAGCAGTTCTTC.

The chain employs TRBV29-1 and TRBJ1-1; possibly TRBD1 for D (5 bases). The CDR3 runs to 14 residues. V gave up 7 bases and J gave up 4 bases, with 19 bases separating them. Looked up from germline, CDR1 is SQVTM and CDR2 is ANQGSEA. The DNA of the CDR3 is TGCAGCGCGAAGGAACAGGCCATGGGCACTGAAGCTTTCTTT. Translating gives CSAKEQAMGTEAFF.

This chain joins TRBV7-3 and TRBJ1-1, with 11 bases matching TRBD1. J gave up 4 bases and V 2 bases, and 3 bases lay outside the gene matches. The CDR3 consists of 15 residues. Germline V CDR1 and CDR2: SGHTA, FQGTGA. The CDR3 DNA follows: TGTGCCAGCAGCTTATCTGGGACAGGGGGCACTGAAGCTTTCTTT. It yields the protein CASSLSGTGGTEAFF.

CDR3 nucleotide sequence: TGCGCCAGCAGGGAAAACAGGGTAGCCAATCAGCCCCAGCATTTT. Encoded protein: CASRENRVANQPQHF. V is TRBV10-2 and J is TRBJ1-5; D may be TRBD1 (6 bases). V was clipped by 6 bases and J by 3 bases, with 15 bases between them. Germline V gives CDR1 WSHSY, CDR2 SAAADI. The CDR3 consists of 15 residues.

This sequence joins TRBV5-1 and TRBJ2-1, with TRBD2 identical over 10 bases. This CDR3 comprises 15 residues. From germline, CDR1 is SGHRS and CDR2 YFSETQ. V shed 4 bases and J 5 bases; nucleotides not matched to a gene: 6. For the CDR3, the DNA is TGCGCCAGCAGCGGCGGACTAGCGGTTAACAATGAGCAGTTCTTC. Translating gives CASSGGLAVNNEQFF.

In its sample, this clone was seen once. V usage is TRBV12-3 or TRBV12-4 and J usage is TRBJ1-5; TRBD1 might be the D (5 bases). The V and J ends lost 6 bases and 5 bases respectively, with 11 bases between them. The CDR3 has 13 residues. The CDR3 loop is CASSRDSDQPQHF. The CDR3 nucleotides are TGTGCCAGCAGCCGAGACAGTGATCAGCCCCAGCATTTT.

The gene calls are TRBV13 and TRBJ2-6, with D possibly TRBD1 on 6 matching bases. Deletions cut 4 bases from V and 3 bases from J, with 13 bases between. Looked up from germline, CDR1 is PRHDT and CDR2 is FYEKMQ (reference sequence). The CDR3 sequence is 16 residues long. CDR3 sequence: CASSSYRAGGANVLTF. Here the CDR3 DNA reads TGTGCCAGCAGCTCGTACAGGGCCGGTGGGGCCAACGTCCTGACTTTC. Together with reference TRBV13 and TRBJ2-6, the CDR3 gives the full variable domain: AAGVIQSPRHLIKEKRETATLKCYPIPRHDTVYWYQQGPGQDPQFLISFYEKMQSDKGSIPDRFSAQQFSDYHSELNMSSLELGDSALYFCASSSYRAGGANVLTFGAGSRLTVL.

The rearrangement links TRBV15 to TRBJ1-1; 7 bases are a match to TRBD1. The V gene's germline CDR1 is LNHNV and CDR2 YYDKDF (reference sequence). The CDR3 totals 15 residues. The V and J ends lost 0 bases and 4 bases, in that order; junction bases with no gene match: 5. CDR3 nucleotides: TGTGCCACCAGCAGAGACCCGACAGGGACCACTGAAGCTTTCTTT. Translating gives CATSRDPTGTTEAFF.

This clone showed up just once. Sequence at one end of the junction differs from germline and may be a read error. This chain uses TRBV7-7 with TRBJ2-5, with TRBD2 identical over 10 bases. The CDR3 consists of 13 residues. Per germline, CDR1 SSHAT and CDR2 FNYEAQ (reference sequence). DNA of the CDR3: TGTGCTAGCAGCCCGACTAGCGGGGAGACCCAGTACTTC. Its translation is CASSPTSGETQYF.

CDR3 coding DNA: TGTGCTAGTGGTACAGGGTTCAGCGAGCAGTACTTC. This gives the protein CASGTGFSEQYF. The chain has TRBV12-5 and TRBJ2-7; TRBD1 might be the D (6 bases). CDR3 size: 12 residues. Trimming pared 5 bases from V and 6 bases from J, leaving 11 bases between. Germline V gives CDR1 LGHNT, CDR2 FRNRAP.

The chain carries TRBV6-4 and TRBJ2-1; TRBD2 agrees at 7 bases. This CDR3 is built from 16 residues. Germline trimming cut 2 bases from V and 0 bases from J; bases unmatched to any gene: 4. Looked up from germline, CDR1 is MRHNA and CDR2 is SNTAGT. The chain's CDR3 is CASSDVTSNSYNEQFF. As DNA, the CDR3 is TGTGCCAGCAGTGACGTGACTAGCAACTCCTACAATGAGCAGTTCTTC.

The rearrangement links TRBV24-1 to TRBJ2-3; 16 bases align to TRBD2. The CDR3 covers 17 residues. In germline, CDR1 is KGHDR, CDR2 SFDVKD. The V and J ends lost 3 bases and 4 bases, in that order; junction bases with no gene match: 3. CDR3 DNA sequence: TGTGCCACCAGTGATGGGACTAGCGGGAGGGCAGCAGATACGCAGTATTTT. This codes for CATSDGTSGRAADTQYF.

This clone appeared once. The J gene is TRBJ2-7, the V gene TRBV19; TRBD2 aligns across 8 bases. Germline values: CDR1 LNHDA, CDR2 SQIVND (reference sequence). Germline trimming cut 5 bases from V and 1 base from J; bases unmatched to any gene: 4. The CDR3 covers 14 residues. In nucleotides, the CDR3 is TGTGCCAGTAGTTTTATAGCGGGGTCCTACGAGCAGTACTTC. Translating gives CASSFIAGSYEQYF.

This chain uses TRBV5-6 with TRBJ2-7; tentatively, D is TRBD1 (6 bases). Trimming shortened V by 2 bases and J by 4 bases, and 13 bases separated the two germline ends. This CDR3 has 14 residues. Germline lookup yields CDR1 SGHDT and CDR2 YYEEEE. CDR3 amino acids: CASSFSGTPYEQYF. CDR3 sequence (DNA): TGTGCCAGCAGCTTTTCCGGGACACCTTACGAGCAGTACTTC.

J is TRBJ1-5 and V is TRBV2, with D possibly being TRBD1 (5 bases). V was pared by 6 bases and J by 2 bases, with 14 bases between. The CDR3 runs 15 residues. Germline CDR1 and CDR2: SNHLY and FYNNEI. The CDR3 sequence: CASRQTDNGNQPQHF. Here the CDR3 DNA reads TGTGCCAGCAGGCAGACAGATAACGGCAATCAGCCCCAGCATTTT.

Here the CDR3 reads CASSPLLAGGEQYF. The CDR3 DNA follows: TGTGCCAGCTCACCCTTACTAGCGGGAGGTGAGCAGTACTTC. This sequence joins TRBV18 and TRBJ2-7; 12 nucleotides align to TRBD2. Per the germline V gene, CDR1 is KGHSH and CDR2 is LQKENI. Trimming took 3 bases from V and 7 from J; bases not matched to a gene: 4. The CDR3 consists of 14 residues.